These 16 T cell receptor beta chains came from one sample sequenced in a study of blood T cell repertoires in COVID-19. Sequencing was performed with immunoSEQ multiplex PCR; in TCRdb, only in-frame clones are kept and a portion is missing. Of tens of thousands of clones listed, more than 75% are singletons. The sample consisted of peripheral blood. The receptors shown here come from a man in his 70s with acute or convalescent COVID-19.

This chain joins TRBV5-1 and TRBJ1-2; no clear D gene. This CDR3 contains 12 residues. Germline-derived CDR1 and CDR2 are SGHRS and YFSETQ. Trimming took off 0 bases at V and 13 bases at J, with 13 bases between the two ends. The CDR3 region has the DNA TGCGCCAGCAGCTTGGTCGACACTGGCCTCACCTTC. As protein: CASSLVDTGLTF.

V and J are TRBV12-5 and TRBJ1-4, with TRBD1 matching over 10 bases. With 6 bases clipped from V and 5 bases from J, the junction kept 3 bases outside the gene matches. The CDR3 runs 14 residues. Germline assignment: CDR1 LGHNT and CDR2 FRNRAP. The DNA of the CDR3 is TGTGCTAGTGGACCGGGACAGGGGAATGAAAAACTGTTTTTT. It yields the protein CASGPGQGNEKLFF.

This chain connects TRBV5-1 to TRBJ2-7, with TRBD1 as a possible D gene (5 bases). The germline gives CDR1 SGHRS, CDR2 YFSETQ. This CDR3 is 13 amino acids long. Deletions cut 2 bases from V and 3 bases from J, with 9 bases between. This CDR3 reads CASSLGQNYEQYF. Written as DNA, the CDR3 is TGCGCCAGCAGCTTAGGACAAAACTACGAGCAGTACTTC. The variable domain in full, with the rest retrieved from reference TRBV5-1 and TRBJ2-7, is KAGVTQTPRYLIKTRGQQVTLSCSPISGHRSVSWYQQTPGQGLQFLFEYFSETQRNKGNFPGRFSGRQFSNSRSEMNVSTLELGDSALYLCASSLGQNYEQYFGPGTRLTVT.

This clone was seen only once. The rearrangement joins TRBV10-3 to TRBJ1-2, with TRBD1 matching over 9 bases. Trimming at V came to 10 bases and at J to 1 base, leaving 10 bases not matched to a gene. The length of the CDR3 is 15 residues. Germline assignment: CDR1 ENHRY and CDR2 SYGVKD. DNA for the CDR3: TGTGCCACTACAGGGGGCGCCGGGGATAACTATGGCTACACCTTC. This encodes CATTGGAGDNYGYTF.

The rearrangement uses TRBV5-8 and TRBJ1-3; D possibly corresponds to TRBD1 (5 bases). Germline CDR1 is SGHTS and CDR2 is YDEGEE. Trimming pared 6 bases from V and 0 bases from J, leaving 10 bases between. The CDR3 consists of 14 residues. The CDR3, as DNA: TGTGCCAGCACTTTCCAGGGCTCTGGAAACACCATATATTTT. Amino acids: CASTFQGSGNTIYF.

This chain links TRBV5-4 with TRBJ2-1; 9 nucleotides line up with TRBD1. V trimming: 3 bases; J trimming: 4 bases; junction bases outside the gene matches: 8. This CDR3 is built from 16 residues. The germline V gene has CDR1 SGHNT and CDR2 YYREEE (reference sequence). This CDR3 reads CASSSPGQGRYNEQFF. In DNA, the CDR3 is TGTGCCAGCAGCTCGCCGGGACAGGGAAGGTACAATGAGCAGTTCTTC.

The chain carries TRBV30 and TRBJ1-2, with TRBD1 identical over 7 bases. Germline lookup yields CDR1 GTSNPN and CDR2 SVGIG (reference sequence). This CDR3 has 15 amino acids. V lost 3 bases and J lost 0; bases outside the gene matches: 7. CDR3 loop: CAWRRGQGANYGYTF. DNA of the CDR3: TGTGCCTGGAGACGTGGGCAGGGGGCTAACTATGGCTACACCTTC.

The V and J genes are TRBV6-6 and TRBJ1-1; 7 bases match TRBD1. Per the germline V gene, CDR1 is MNHNY and CDR2 is SVGAGI (reference sequence). The CDR3 covers 15 residues. V trimming: 2 bases; J trimming: 5 bases; junction bases outside the gene matches: 8. CDR3: CASSYGDRAVTEAFF. For the CDR3, the DNA is TGTGCCAGCAGTTACGGAGACAGGGCTGTAACTGAAGCTTTCTTT.

This clone was detected only a few times. The chain is built from TRBV4-1 and TRBJ1-4, with a possible D match to TRBD1 (6 bases). Looked up from germline, CDR1 is MGHRA and CDR2 is YSYEKL. V lost 1 base and J 5 bases, leaving 11 bases between the germline ends. The CDR3 runs 15 residues. CDR3 protein: CASSQATGPNEKLFF. The DNA of the CDR3 is TGCGCCAGCAGCCAAGCGACAGGTCCGAATGAAAAACTGTTTTTT.

The chain uses TRBV5-4 and TRBJ1-2; 8 positions agree with TRBD1. Losses at the gene ends were 4 bases for V and 8 bases for J; bases not matched to a gene: 7. The CDR3 contains 13 residues. CDR1 is SGHNT, CDR2 YYREEE, per germline (reference sequence). The DNA of the CDR3 is TGTGCCAGCAGCATGACAGGGGTTCTCGGCTACACCTTC. Translated: CASSMTGVLGYTF.

This CDR3 is CASRLLKGGLGEKKLFF. CDR3 nucleotide sequence: TGTGCCAGCCGCCTCTTGAAGGGGGGGCTTGGTGAGAAAAAACTGTTTTTT. This chain joins TRBV2 and TRBJ1-4, with a tentative D call TRBD1 (6 bases). The CDR3 is 17 amino acids. V lost 8 bases and J lost 9, with 28 bases in between. Looked up from germline, CDR1 is SNHLY and CDR2 is FYNNEI.

The J gene is TRBJ1-3, the V gene TRBV29-1, with no clear D. The CDR3 consists of 12 residues. Per the germline V gene, CDR1 is SQVTM and CDR2 is ANQGSEA. V lost 7 bases to trimming and J lost 4 bases, with 11 bases between them. The CDR3 nucleotides read TGCAGCGGGGCGTCCGGAGGAAACACCATATATTTT. Translating gives CSGASGGNTIYF.

The J gene is TRBJ1-6, the V gene TRBV7-2; D is perhaps TRBD1 (6 bases). Germline lookup yields CDR1 SGHTA and CDR2 FQGNSA. Trimming removed 5 bases at V and 9 bases at J, with 23 bases between. This CDR3 region has 17 residues. Here the CDR3 DNA reads TGTGCCAGCAGCCTAAAACTACAGGGAGGGCGGTCTTCACCCCTCCACTTT. Encoded protein: CASSLKLQGGRSSPLHF.

V gene TRBV10-3 combines with J gene TRBJ2-7, with D possibly matching TRBD1 (5 bases). Germline CDR1 reads ENHRY; CDR2 reads SYGVKD. The CDR3 extends over 14 amino acids. Between the trimmed V and J ends, which lost 2 bases and 2 bases, there was a span of 10 bases. Here the CDR3 reads CAISEGAGTYEQYF. The CDR3 DNA reads TGTGCCATCAGTGAGGGGGCAGGGACCTACGAGCAGTACTTC.

The V and J genes are TRBV28 and TRBJ1-4; a possible D gene is TRBD1 (6 bases). Germline CDR1 is MDHEN and CDR2 is SYDVKM. The CDR3 has 15 residues. V dropped 2 bases and J dropped 7 bases, with 14 bases sitting between them. Here the CDR3 reads CASSLSGGGGEKLFF. Written as DNA, the CDR3 is TGTGCCAGCAGTTTAAGTGGGGGGGGCGGTGAAAAACTGTTTTTT.

The chain carries TRBV6-2 or TRBV6-3 and TRBJ1-1, with unresolved D. Between the trimmed V and J ends, which lost 6 bases and 0 bases, there was a span of 8 bases. Germline values: CDR1 MNHEY, CDR2 SVGEGT. The CDR3 runs to 13 residues. The CDR3, as DNA: TGTGCCAGCAGCTTTACATTGAACACTGAAGCTTTCTTT. Translated, it gives CASSFTLNTEAFF.